A single T cell receptor beta chain is shown here with its context. Its antigen is undetermined. One end of the junction varies from germline; a read error may be responsible. Per germline, CDR1 SGHVS and CDR2 FQNEAQ. This CDR3 contains 14 residues. TCR beta cDNA was prepared out of around 460 ng total RNA by means of a constant-region primer. Employing slightly modified ARM-PCR, three nested multiplex PCR rounds were run, and these gave rise to the TCR beta libraries. Investigators reported that the first two PCR rounds, at 10 cycles each, used TRBV1-TRBV30 forward primers with a C-beta reverse primer. Each CDR3 protein is one row after TCRdb ran MiXCR on the multiplex PCR reads. The table has approximately 300,000 distinct CDR3 sequences, 50% to 70% seen once. This sample is drawn from a study of tumor-infiltrating lymphocytes in primary liver carcinoma. Study summary: Resecting the tumor surgically was how the patients' primary liver carcinoma was treated.

Unsorted whole blood supplied the RNA, and germline DNA was extracted too. Chronic HBV infection was present in the patients, who were treatment-naive. Before the surgical procedure, four milliliters of peripheral blood were collected. Study-wide points: Tumor-adjacent and tumor-blood pairs showed less overlap than tumor region pairs.

Source material: peripheral blood. V usage is TRBV7-8 and J usage is TRBJ2-1, with a weak D call TRBD1 (5 bases). The clonotype comes from a man aged 40-49 years with primary liver carcinoma and hepatitis B virus infection. As DNA, the CDR3 is TGTGCCAGCAGCTATGGGGCCAGGAGAGGTGAGCAGCTCTTC. Its protein product is CASSYGARRGEQLF.